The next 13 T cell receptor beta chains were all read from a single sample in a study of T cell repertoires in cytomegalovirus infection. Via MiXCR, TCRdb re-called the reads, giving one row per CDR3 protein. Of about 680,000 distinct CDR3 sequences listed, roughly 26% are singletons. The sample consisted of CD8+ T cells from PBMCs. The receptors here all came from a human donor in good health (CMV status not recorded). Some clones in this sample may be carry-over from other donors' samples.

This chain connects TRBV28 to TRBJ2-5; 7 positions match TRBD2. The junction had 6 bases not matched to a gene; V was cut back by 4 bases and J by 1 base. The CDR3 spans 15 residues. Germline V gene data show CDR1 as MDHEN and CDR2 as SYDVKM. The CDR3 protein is CASSSLRGGQETQYF. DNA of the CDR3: TGTGCCAGCAGTTCCCTCCGCGGGGGCCAAGAGACCCAGTACTTC.

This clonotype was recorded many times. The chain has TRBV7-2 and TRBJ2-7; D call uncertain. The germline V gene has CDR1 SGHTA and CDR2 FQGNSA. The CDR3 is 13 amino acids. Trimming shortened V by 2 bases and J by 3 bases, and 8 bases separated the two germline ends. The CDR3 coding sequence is TGTGCCAGCAGCTTATTGGGTCGCTACGAGCAGTACGTC. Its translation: CASSLLGRYEQYV.

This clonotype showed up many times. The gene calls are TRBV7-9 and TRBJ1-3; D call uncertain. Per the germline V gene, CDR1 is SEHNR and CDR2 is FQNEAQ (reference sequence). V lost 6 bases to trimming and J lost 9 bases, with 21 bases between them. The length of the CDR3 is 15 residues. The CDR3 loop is CASRYPRPREGTIYF. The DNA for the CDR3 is TGTGCCAGCAGATACCCCCGACCGAGGGAAGGCACCATATATTTT.

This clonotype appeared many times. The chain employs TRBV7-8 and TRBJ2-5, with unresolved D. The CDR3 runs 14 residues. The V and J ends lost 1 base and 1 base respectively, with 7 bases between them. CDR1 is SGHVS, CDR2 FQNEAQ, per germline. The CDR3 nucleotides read TGTGCCAGCAGCTTAGAGCACAGCCAAGAGACCCAGTACTTC. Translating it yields CASSLEHSQETQYF.

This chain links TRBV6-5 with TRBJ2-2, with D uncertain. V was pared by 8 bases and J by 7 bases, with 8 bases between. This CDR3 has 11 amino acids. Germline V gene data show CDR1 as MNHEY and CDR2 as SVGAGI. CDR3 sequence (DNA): TGTGCCAGCCGGGTCGTCGGGGAGCTGTTTTTT. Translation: CASRVVGELFF.

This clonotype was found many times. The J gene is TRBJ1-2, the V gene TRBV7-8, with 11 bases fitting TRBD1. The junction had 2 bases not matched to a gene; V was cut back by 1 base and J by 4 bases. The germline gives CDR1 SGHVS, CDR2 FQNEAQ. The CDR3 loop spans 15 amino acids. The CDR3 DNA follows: TGTGCCAGCAGCTTAGGGACAGGGGGCGCCTATGGCTACACCTTC. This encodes CASSLGTGGAYGYTF.

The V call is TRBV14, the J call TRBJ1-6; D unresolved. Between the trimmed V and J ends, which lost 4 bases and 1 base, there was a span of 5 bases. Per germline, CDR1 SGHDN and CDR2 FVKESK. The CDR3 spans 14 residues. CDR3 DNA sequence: TGTGCCAGCAGCCCCCGGTCCTATAATTCACCCCTCCACTTT. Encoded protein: CASSPRSYNSPLHF.

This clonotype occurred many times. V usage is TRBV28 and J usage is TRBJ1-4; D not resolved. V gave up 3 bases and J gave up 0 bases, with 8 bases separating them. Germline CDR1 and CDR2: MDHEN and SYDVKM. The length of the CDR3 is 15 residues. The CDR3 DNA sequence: TGTGCCAGCAGTTTCATCTATGCAACTAATGAAAAACTGTTTTTT. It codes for CASSFIYATNEKLFF. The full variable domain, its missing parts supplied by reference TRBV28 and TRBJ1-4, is DVKVTQSSRYLVKRTGEKVFLECVQDMDHENMFWYRQDPGLGLRLIYFSYDVKMKEKGDIPEGYSVSREKKERFSLILESASTNQTSMYLCASSFIYATNEKLFFGSGTQLSVL.

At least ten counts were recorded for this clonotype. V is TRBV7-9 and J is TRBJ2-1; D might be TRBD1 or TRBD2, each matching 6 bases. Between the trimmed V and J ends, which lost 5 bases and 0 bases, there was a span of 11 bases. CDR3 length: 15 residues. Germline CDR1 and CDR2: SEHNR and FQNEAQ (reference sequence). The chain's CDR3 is CASSGGPSSYNEQFF. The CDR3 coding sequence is TGTGCCAGCAGCGGGGGGCCAAGCTCCTACAATGAGCAGTTCTTC.

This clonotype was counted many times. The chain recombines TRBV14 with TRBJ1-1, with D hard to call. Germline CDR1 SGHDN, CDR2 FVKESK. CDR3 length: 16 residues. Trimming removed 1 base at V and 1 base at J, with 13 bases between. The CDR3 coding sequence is TGTGCCAGCAGCCAAGCGCTTGCGTGGGAGAACACTGAAGCTTTCTTT. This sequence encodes CASSQALAWENTEAFF.

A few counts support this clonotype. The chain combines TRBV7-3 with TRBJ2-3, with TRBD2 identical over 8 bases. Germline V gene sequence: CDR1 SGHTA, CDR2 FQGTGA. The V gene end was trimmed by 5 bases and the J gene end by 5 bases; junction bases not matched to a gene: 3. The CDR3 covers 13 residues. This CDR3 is CASSGAGGDTQYF. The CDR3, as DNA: TGTGCCAGCAGCGGGGCGGGGGGAGATACGCAGTATTTT.

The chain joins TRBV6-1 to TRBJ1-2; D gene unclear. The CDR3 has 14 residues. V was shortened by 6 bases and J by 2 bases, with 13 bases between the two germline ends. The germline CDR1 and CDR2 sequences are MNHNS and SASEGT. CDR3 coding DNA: TGTGCCAGCAGGTTCGAGGGCTTCAACTATGGCTACACCTTC. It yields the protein CASRFEGFNYGYTF.

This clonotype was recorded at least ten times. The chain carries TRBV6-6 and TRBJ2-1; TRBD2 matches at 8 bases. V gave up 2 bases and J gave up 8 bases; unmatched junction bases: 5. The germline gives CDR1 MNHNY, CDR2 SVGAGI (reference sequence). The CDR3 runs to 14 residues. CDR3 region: CASSYLGGADEQFF. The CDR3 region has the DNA TGTGCCAGCAGTTACCTCGGGGGGGCAGATGAGCAGTTCTTC.